The present T cell receptor (beta chain) was sequenced within a study of T cell changes during pregnancy in multiple sclerosis. Using immunoSEQ multiplex PCR, the repertoire was profiled, and TCRdb retains in-frame clones only, with some absent. The sample has roughly 40,000 clones, less than 95% seen once. Germline V gene lookup returns CDR1 MNHEY and CDR2 SMNVEV (reference sequence). The trim removed 2 bases at V and 7 bases at J, leaving 4 bases unmatched. The CDR3 spans 14 residues. Source: peripheral blood, taken in the third trimester of pregnancy. The chain uses TRBV27 and TRBJ2-1; 8 nucleotides match TRBD1. The source of this sequence is a female donor with multiple sclerosis, enrolled in a pregnancy study. The CDR3 DNA reads TGTGCCAGCAGTTTACTGGGACAGGAGAATGAGCAGTTCTTC. This encodes CASSLLGQENEQFF.